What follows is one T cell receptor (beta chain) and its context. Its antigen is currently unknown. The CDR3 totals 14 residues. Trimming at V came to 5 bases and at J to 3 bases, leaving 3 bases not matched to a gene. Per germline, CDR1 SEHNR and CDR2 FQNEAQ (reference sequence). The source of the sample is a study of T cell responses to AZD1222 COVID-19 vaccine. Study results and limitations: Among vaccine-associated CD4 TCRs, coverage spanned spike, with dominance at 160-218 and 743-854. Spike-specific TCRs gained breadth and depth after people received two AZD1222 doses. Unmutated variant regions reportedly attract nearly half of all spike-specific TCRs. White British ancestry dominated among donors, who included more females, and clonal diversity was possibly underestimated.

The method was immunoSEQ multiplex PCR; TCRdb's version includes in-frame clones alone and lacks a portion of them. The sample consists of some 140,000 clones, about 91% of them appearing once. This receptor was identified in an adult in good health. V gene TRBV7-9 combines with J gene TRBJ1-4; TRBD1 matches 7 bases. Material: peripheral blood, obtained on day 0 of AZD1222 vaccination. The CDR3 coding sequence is TGTGCCAGCAGCGCAGGGGGGGCTAATGAAAAACTGTTTTTT. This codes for CASSAGGANEKLFF. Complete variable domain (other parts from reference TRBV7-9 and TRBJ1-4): DTGVSQNPRHKITKRGQNVTFRCDPISEHNRLYWYRQTLGQGPEFLTYFQNEAQLEKSRLLSDRFSAERPKGSFSTLEIQRTEQGDSAMYLCASSAGGANEKLFFGSGTQLSVL.